One sample yielded the 16 T cell receptor beta chains listed below, sequenced in a study of shared clonotypes between healthy human individuals (dated by TCRdb to the early 2020s). The library came from the immunoSEQ multiplex PCR assay. TCRdb mirrors the immuneACCESS table, restricted to in-frame sequences. Some clones are absent from its copies; in checked studies, under half trace to an unresolved V gene, and the reason for the others is unknown. This sample holds around 1.9 million clones; roughly 95% were observed only once. The top ten clonotypes cover less than 2% of the sample. For the CD8 naive samples, CD45RO-negative cells were positively selected for CCR7, yielding a CD45RA+CCR7+ population from which TemRA cells were excluded. The sequenced material came from naive CD8+ T cells from PBMCs. The cell subset or site label, as the study defines it: CD45RA+CCR7+. These TCRs come from a man aged 18 to 29 in good health. Some clones in this sample may be carry-over from other donors' samples.

This clone was detected only once. V and J are TRBV7-9 and TRBJ2-2; D ambiguous. The ends were cut back, 2 bases at V and 3 bases at J, with 16 bases in the middle. This CDR3 is built from 17 residues. The germline V gene has CDR1 SEHNR and CDR2 FQNEAQ (reference sequence). CDR3 sequence: CASSLTIPPADTGELFF. The DNA of the CDR3 is TGTGCCAGCAGCTTAACAATTCCGCCGGCGGACACCGGGGAGCTGTTTTTT.

The chain is built from TRBV27 and TRBJ2-1; no firm D call. The CDR3 is 13 residues long. Between the trimmed V and J ends, which lost 7 bases and 3 bases, there was a span of 10 bases. Germline CDR1 MNHEY, CDR2 SMNVEV (reference sequence). Here the CDR3 reads CASTFLGYNEQFF. Written as DNA, the CDR3 is TGTGCCAGCACCTTTCTAGGCTACAATGAGCAGTTCTTC.

The V call is TRBV7-3, the J call TRBJ2-5, with 7 nucleotides matching TRBD1. V gave up 5 bases and J gave up 5 bases; unmatched junction bases: 5. The CDR3 sequence is 13 residues long. Germline V lookup: CDR1 SGHTA, CDR2 FQGTGA. CDR3 protein: CASSTDRAETQYF. CDR3 in DNA: TGTGCCAGCAGCACCGACAGGGCCGAGACCCAGTACTTC.

The chain employs TRBV11-2 and TRBJ2-3, with TRBD2 as a possible D gene (6 bases). V lost 3 bases, J lost 2 bases, and 15 bases lay in between. This CDR3 is 16 amino acids long. CDR1 is SGHAT, CDR2 FQNNGV, per germline. The CDR3 loop reads CASSLEGRGPTDTQYF. The CDR3 bases are TGTGCCAGCAGCTTGGAAGGGCGGGGACCCACAGATACGCAGTATTTT.

The V gene is TRBV7-8, the J gene TRBJ2-7; D remains unclear. The germline V gene encodes CDR1 SGHVS and CDR2 FQNEAQ. The CDR3 sequence is 12 residues long. V was shortened by 0 bases and J by 2 bases, with 2 bases between the two germline ends. In DNA, the CDR3 is TGTGCCAGCAGCTTAGCCCCCTACGAGCAGTACTTC. Its protein is CASSLAPYEQYF.

The J gene is TRBJ2-7, the V gene TRBV1. TRBV1 corresponds to a pseudogene. The CDR3 totals 15 residues. For the CDR3, the DNA is TGCACCAGCAGCCAAGATATCCAATCTGGCTACGAGCAGTACTTC. It encodes CTSSQDIQSGYEQYF.

This rearrangement joins TRBV30 to TRBJ2-5; D ambiguous. V dropped 0 bases and J dropped 0 bases, with 8 bases sitting between them. Germline V gives CDR1 GTSNPN, CDR2 SVGIG (reference sequence). CDR3 length: 14 residues. CDR3 sequence reads: CAWSVGSHQETQYF. CDR3 nucleotide sequence: TGTGCCTGGAGTGTGGGCAGCCACCAAGAGACCCAGTACTTC.

In DNA form, the CDR3 reads TGTGCCAGCAGGCCGGGACAGGGGGCTTTGGACACCGGGGAGCTGTTTTTT. Translated: CASRPGQGALDTGELFF. This chain links TRBV25-1 with TRBJ2-2; 12 nucleotides agree with TRBD1. The CDR3 contains 17 residues. Per germline, CDR1 MGHDK and CDR2 SYGVNS. The V segment lost 6 bases and the J segment 3 bases; nucleotides outside the gene matches: 8. Looking up the rest from reference TRBV25-1 and TRBJ2-2 gives the full variable domain: EADIYQTPRYLVIGTGKKITLECSQTMGHDKMYWYQQDPGMELHLIHYSYGVNSTEKGDLSSESTVSRIRTEHFPLTLESARPSHTSQYLCASRPGQGALDTGELFFGEGSRLTVL.

A note on this clone: This sample includes further DNA sequences coding for the same CDR3. This chain joins TRBV30 and TRBJ2-7, with no clear D. Germline V gene data show CDR1 as GTSNPN and CDR2 as SVGIG (reference sequence). The CDR3 has 14 residues. Trimming took 0 bases from V and 4 from J, leaving 13 bases between them. The CDR3 loop reads CAWSVRLSFYEQYF. DNA for the CDR3: TGTGCCTGGAGTGTACGACTCTCTTTTTACGAGCAGTACTTC. The complete variable domain, with remaining parts taken from reference TRBV30 and TRBJ2-7, reads SQTIHQWPATLVQPVGSPLSLECTVEGTSNPNLYWYRQAAGRGLQLLFYSVGIGQISSEVPQNLSASRPQDRQFILSSKKLLLSDSGFYLCAWSVRLSFYEQYFGPGTRLTVT.

The J gene is TRBJ2-1, the V gene TRBV10-3; 10 positions agree with TRBD1. The V and J ends lost 0 bases and 6 bases, in that order; junction bases with no gene match: 5. CDR1 and CDR2 from the germline V gene are ENHRY and SYGVKD. This CDR3 is built from 16 residues. The CDR3 sequence: CAISESKWTGGNEQFF. The CDR3 bases are TGTGCCATCAGTGAGTCGAAGTGGACAGGGGGCAATGAGCAGTTCTTC.

V gene TRBV4-2 combines with J gene TRBJ1-5; D is ambiguous. The V gene's germline CDR1 is LGHNA and CDR2 YNFKEQ. The CDR3 spans 16 residues. V was clipped by 0 bases and J by 3 bases, with 12 bases between them. The CDR3 loop is CASSQDDQVYNQPQHF. The CDR3 bases are TGTGCCAGCAGCCAAGATGATCAGGTTTACAATCAGCCCCAGCATTTT.

The chain employs TRBV7-9 and TRBJ2-7; perhaps TRBD2 as D (7 bases). Germline CDR1 and CDR2: SEHNR and FQNEAQ (reference sequence). CDR3 length: 11 amino acids. With 5 bases removed from V and 7 bases from J, the gap between germline ends came to 9 bases. CDR3 coding DNA: TGTGCCAGCAGCGAGGGGGGGGAGCAGTACTTC. Its translation: CASSEGGEQYF.

This sequence joins TRBV10-2 and TRBJ1-3; D call uncertain. The CDR3 length is 14 residues. Germline CDR1 and CDR2: WSHSY and SAAADI. Trimming stripped 0 bases from V and 3 bases from J, with 6 bases between. In DNA form, the CDR3 reads TGCGCCAGCAGTGAGTCGGGGATTGGAAACACCATATATTTT. Translation gives CASSESGIGNTIYF.

The J gene is TRBJ2-5, the V gene TRBV11-2, with 11 positions matching TRBD2. The V gene's germline CDR1 is SGHAT and CDR2 FQNNGV. This CDR3 comprises 18 residues. After removal of 2 bases from V and 4 bases from J, the junction contained 12 bases not matched to a gene. The CDR3 sequence is CASSLQLAGATALETQYF. The CDR3 bases are TGTGCCAGCAGCTTACAACTAGCGGGAGCGACTGCACTAGAGACCCAGTACTTC.

This rearrangement joins TRBV6-5 to TRBJ2-7, with D perhaps given as TRBD1 or TRBD2 (5 bases each). The CDR3 covers 16 residues. The germline V and J ends were trimmed by 2 bases and 1 base, with 15 bases remaining between them. CDR1 and CDR2 (germline): MNHEY, SVGAGI. The CDR3 reads CASSYGTGLGSYEQYF. The CDR3 nucleotides are TGTGCCAGCAGTTACGGGACCGGGTTAGGGTCCTACGAGCAGTACTTC.

The chain joins TRBV13 to TRBJ2-3; D is undetermined. V gave up 5 bases and J gave up 2 bases, with 2 bases separating them. The germline V gene encodes CDR1 PRHDT and CDR2 FYEKMQ (reference sequence). The CDR3 extends over 11 amino acids. Here the CDR3 reads CASSTTDTQYF. CDR3 DNA sequence: TGTGCCAGCAGCACCACAGATACGCAGTATTTT.